Presented here are 5 T cell receptor beta chains from one specimen sequenced in a study of blood T cell repertoires in COVID-19. Profiling relied on immunoSEQ multiplex PCR, and the TCRdb table lists in-frame clones only, not all of them. The sample yields 150,000 to 200,000 clones, around 80% seen once. The sequencing input was PBMCs or T cells enriched from blood (not recorded which). Receptors were obtained from a woman aged 60-75 years who had recovered from COVID-19.

V gene TRBV19 combines with J gene TRBJ1-2; possibly TRBD1 for D (5 bases). Germline CDR1 LNHDA, CDR2 SQIVND (reference sequence). V was cut by 6 bases and J by 4 bases, with 18 bases left in between. CDR3 size: 15 residues. CDR3 DNA: TGTGCCAGTAGCCTTGCGACCCAGGGAGGCTATGGCTACACCTTC. This codes for CASSLATQGGYGYTF.

J is TRBJ2-3 and V is TRBV10-3; 7 bases agree with TRBD1. Germline V CDR1 and CDR2: ENHRY, SYGVKD. Trimming at V came to 6 bases and at J to 0 bases, leaving 6 bases not matched to a gene. The CDR3 runs 15 residues. The CDR3 spells CAIRPTGSSTDTQYF. For the CDR3, the DNA is TGTGCCATCAGACCGACAGGGTCTAGCACAGATACGCAGTATTTT.

This chain links TRBV10-2 with TRBJ2-6; TRBD1 matches 9 bases. The V and J ends lost 2 bases and 0 bases, in that order; junction bases with no gene match: 8. The CDR3 covers 19 residues. Germline CDR1 and CDR2: WSHSY and SAAADI. CDR3 in amino acids: CASSEPGQGSLSGANVLTF. CDR3 in DNA: TGCGCCAGCAGTGAGCCGGGACAGGGTTCACTCTCTGGGGCCAACGTCCTGACTTTC.

The gene calls are TRBV6-5 and TRBJ1-2; TRBD1 is a possible D gene (5 bases). Germline CDR1 reads MNHEY; CDR2 reads SVGAGI. The CDR3 extends over 13 amino acids. Trimming left V 8 bases short and J 4 bases short, with 14 bases between. CDR3 amino acids: CASWGGVFYGYTF. The CDR3 coding sequence is TGTGCCAGCTGGGGCGGGGTATTCTATGGCTACACCTTC.

This rearrangement joins TRBV4-1 to TRBJ1-1; maybe TRBD1 (5 bases). The CDR3 covers 18 residues. Germline V gene sequence: CDR1 MGHRA, CDR2 YSYEKL. The V and J ends lost 2 bases and 8 bases respectively, with 27 bases between them. The CDR3 nucleotides read TGCGCCAGCAGCCAAAGCCCCGGTACAGGTGTTTGGGGAAGCGAAGCTTTCTTT. This encodes CASSQSPGTGVWGSEAFF.